This TCR beta chain comes out of a study of blood T cells in healthy people across ages. This clonotype was observed a handful of times. Together with a sample-barcoded 5' primer, a J-beta primer mix was included in a second PCR lasting roughly 6 to 12 cycles. MiXCR, run by TCRdb on the 5' RACE reads, gives a single entry per CDR3 protein. The table has approximately 880,000 distinct CDR3 sequences, roughly 48% seen once. The CDR3 contains 15 residues. Germline V CDR1 and CDR2: SGHRS, YFSETQ. Deletions cut 4 bases from V and 0 bases from J, with 14 bases between. This TCR derives from a man between 25 and 39 years old in good health. Sequencing used blood. This sequence joins TRBV5-1 and TRBJ2-7; D is unclear. Written as DNA, the CDR3 is TGCGCCAGCAGCCCTGCATTGGGCAGCTCCTACGAGCAGTACTTC. Protein: CASSPALGSSYEQYF.